The rows below give T cell receptor beta chains drawn from one sample of a study of T cells in Graves' hyperthyroidism and ophthalmopathy. TCRdb re-called the multiplex PCR reads through MiXCR, storing one row per CDR3 protein. The sample lists approximately 260,000 distinct CDR3 sequences, 13% to 15% seen once, with about 30% in the top ten. Source material: blood. These TCRs come from a woman in her forties or fifties with Graves' hyperthyroidism that later progressed to Graves' ophthalmopathy. Both conserved end residues are part of each CDR3. Fields, in order: D gene, J gene, V gene, clone size, CDR3 protein, CDR3 DNA. The D gene is left open where the match is weak. Only some rows state a clone size, as once, few, many or a class for expanded clones.

d_gene: .; j_gene: TRBJ1-5; v_gene: TRBV6-1; abundance: .; CDR3aa: CASSGQSNQPRHF; CDR3nt: TGTGCCAGCTCAGGACAGAGCAATCAGCCCCGGCATTTT
d_gene: TRBD1; j_gene: TRBJ1-4; v_gene: TRBV12-3/TRBV12-4; abundance: many; CDR3aa: CASNSGQGTNEKLFF; CDR3nt: TGTGCCAGCAATTCCGGACAGGGCACTAATGAAAAACTGTTTTTT
d_gene: .; j_gene: TRBJ1-1; v_gene: TRBV11-3; abundance: many; CDR3aa: CASSSYRDTEAFF; CDR3nt: TGTGCCAGCAGCAGCTACAGGGACACTGAAGCTTTCTTT
d_gene: .; j_gene: TRBJ2-3; v_gene: TRBV28; abundance: many; CDR3aa: CASSGTADTQYF; CDR3nt: TGTGCCAGCAGCGGGACCGCAGATACGCAGTATTTT
d_gene: TRBD1; j_gene: TRBJ2-1; v_gene: TRBV9; abundance: many; CDR3aa: CASSVTTGVPTYNEQFF; CDR3nt: TGTGCCAGCAGCGTTACTACAGGGGTCCCCACCTACAATGAGCAGTTCTTC
d_gene: .; j_gene: TRBJ2-1; v_gene: TRBV5-4; abundance: .; CDR3aa: CASSSTPSSEQFF; CDR3nt: TGTGCCAGCAGCTCCACACCCAGCAGTGAGCAGTTCTTC
d_gene: TRBD2; j_gene: TRBJ2-2; v_gene: TRBV20-1; abundance: many; CDR3aa: CSASSGVNTGELFF; CDR3nt: TGCAGTGCTAGTAGCGGGGTTAACACCGGGGAGCTGTTTTTT
d_gene: .; j_gene: TRBJ2-3; v_gene: TRBV30; abundance: many; CDR3aa: CAWSVDGRDTQYF; CDR3nt: TGTGCCTGGAGCGTAGACGGGCGGGATACGCAGTATTTT
d_gene: .; j_gene: TRBJ1-5; v_gene: TRBV20-1; abundance: many; CDR3aa: CSVSGARGANQPQHF; CDR3nt: TGCAGTGTCTCTGGGGCGCGGGGGGCCAATCAGCCCCAGCATTTT
d_gene: TRBD2; j_gene: TRBJ2-1; v_gene: TRBV6-5; abundance: many; CDR3aa: CASSYAGGYYNEQFF; CDR3nt: TGTGCCAGCAGTTACGCGGGGGGCTACTACAATGAGCAGTTCTTC
d_gene: .; j_gene: TRBJ2-1; v_gene: TRBV7-8; abundance: many; CDR3aa: CASSLDTQGSNEQFF; CDR3nt: TGTGCCAGCAGCTTAGATACCCAGGGTTCCAATGAGCAGTTCTTC
d_gene: TRBD2; j_gene: TRBJ2-7; v_gene: TRBV20-1; abundance: few; CDR3aa: CSARTSGRPSYEQYF; CDR3nt: TGCAGTGCAAGGACTAGCGGGAGGCCATCCTACGAGCAGTACTTC
d_gene: .; j_gene: TRBJ2-1; v_gene: TRBV6-1; abundance: few; CDR3aa: CASSEKSKRAYNEQFF; CDR3nt: TGTGCCAGCAGTGAAAAGTCGAAGCGGGCCTACAATGAGCAGTTCTTC
d_gene: TRBD2; j_gene: TRBJ2-2; v_gene: TRBV5-1; abundance: few; CDR3aa: CASSLSLAGGANTGELFF; CDR3nt: TGCGCCAGCAGCTTAAGCCTAGCGGGGGGGGCGAACACCGGGGAGCTGTTTTTT
d_gene: TRBD1; j_gene: TRBJ1-6; v_gene: TRBV5-1; abundance: once; CDR3aa: CASSMQGGRDSPLHF; CDR3nt: TGCGCCAGCAGCATGCAGGGGGGTAGAGATTCACCCCTCCACTTT
d_gene: .; j_gene: TRBJ2-2; v_gene: TRBV20-1; abundance: many; CDR3aa: CSARVTGELFF; CDR3nt: TGCAGTGCTAGAGTCACCGGGGAGCTGTTTTTT
d_gene: TRBD2; j_gene: TRBJ2-7; v_gene: TRBV28; abundance: many; CDR3aa: CASSILAGRYEQYF; CDR3nt: TGTGCCAGCAGCATCCTAGCGGGACGTTACGAGCAGTACTTC
d_gene: TRBD2; j_gene: TRBJ2-1; v_gene: TRBV10-3; abundance: many; CDR3aa: CAISEGLAGVNEQFF; CDR3nt: TGTGCCATCAGTGAAGGACTAGCGGGAGTAAATGAGCAGTTCTTC
d_gene: .; j_gene: TRBJ1-4; v_gene: TRBV28; abundance: .; CDR3aa: CASSTPGRAGAEKLFF; CDR3nt: TGTGCCAGCAGCACCCCCGGGAGGGCGGGTGCGGAAAAACTGTTTTTT
d_gene: .; j_gene: TRBJ1-2; v_gene: TRBV29-1; abundance: many; CDR3aa: CSVGSSRGPFGYGYTF; CDR3nt: TGCAGCGTTGGCTCATCTCGGGGGCCCTTTGGCTATGGCTACACCTTC
d_gene: TRBD2; j_gene: TRBJ2-1; v_gene: TRBV10-3; abundance: many; CDR3aa: CAISESASGRAEQFF; CDR3nt: TGTGCCATCAGTGAGTCGGCTAGCGGGAGGGCTGAGCAGTTCTTC
d_gene: .; j_gene: TRBJ2-7; v_gene: TRBV28; abundance: many; CDR3aa: CASSPRQSYEQYF; CDR3nt: TGTGCCAGCAGTCCCCGACAGTCCTACGAGCAGTACTTC
d_gene: TRBD2; j_gene: TRBJ2-7; v_gene: TRBV9; abundance: few; CDR3aa: CASSPSGRAHEQYF; CDR3nt: TGTGCCAGCAGCCCTAGCGGGAGGGCCCACGAGCAGTACTTC
d_gene: .; j_gene: TRBJ2-2; v_gene: TRBV28; abundance: many; CDR3aa: CASSLLGTTGELFF; CDR3nt: TGTGCCAGCAGTTTATTGGGAACCACCGGGGAGCTGTTTTTT
d_gene: .; j_gene: TRBJ1-6; v_gene: TRBV27; abundance: many; CDR3aa: CATRGRNSYNSPLHF; CDR3nt: TGTGCCACAAGGGGCAGGAACTCCTATAATTCACCCCTCCACTTT
d_gene: .; j_gene: TRBJ2-7; v_gene: TRBV5-1; abundance: many; CDR3aa: CASSLESGVHEQYF; CDR3nt: TGCGCCAGCAGCTTGGAGTCAGGGGTTCACGAGCAGTACTTC
d_gene: .; j_gene: TRBJ1-3; v_gene: TRBV13; abundance: .; CDR3aa: CASSARTLGNTIYF; CDR3nt: TGTGCCAGCAGCGCCCGGACATTGGGAAACACCATATATTTT
d_gene: .; j_gene: TRBJ2-3; v_gene: TRBV5-1; abundance: .; CDR3aa: CASSLGWTDSTDTQYF; CDR3nt: TGCGCCAGCAGCTTAGGGTGGACAGATAGCACAGATACGCAGTATTTT
d_gene: TRBD2; j_gene: TRBJ2-3; v_gene: TRBV27; abundance: many; CDR3aa: CASSFLLAESTDTQYF; CDR3nt: TGTGCCAGCAGTTTCCTCCTAGCGGAGAGCACAGATACGCAGTATTTT
d_gene: .; j_gene: TRBJ1-6; v_gene: TRBV3-1; abundance: many; CDR3aa: CASSLYSPDDSPLHF; CDR3nt: TGTGCCAGCAGCCTTTACAGTCCTGATGATTCACCCCTCCACTTT
d_gene: .; j_gene: TRBJ1-3; v_gene: TRBV11-2; abundance: few; CDR3aa: CASTVGGGNTIYF; CDR3nt: TGTGCCAGCACCGTGGGGGGTGGAAACACCATATATTTT
d_gene: .; j_gene: TRBJ2-1; v_gene: TRBV27; abundance: .; CDR3aa: CASSPLLVNEQFF; CDR3nt: TGTGCCAGCAGTCCCCTACTAGTTAATGAGCAGTTCTTC
d_gene: .; j_gene: TRBJ1-2; v_gene: TRBV5-1; abundance: many; CDR3aa: CAGTSNYGYTF; CDR3nt: TGCGCCGGAACCTCCAACTATGGCTACACCTTC
d_gene: TRBD1; j_gene: TRBJ2-7; v_gene: TRBV12-5; abundance: .; CDR3aa: CASGLDRGYEQYF; CDR3nt: TGTGCTAGTGGTTTGGACAGGGGTTACGAGCAGTACTTC
d_gene: .; j_gene: TRBJ1-2; v_gene: TRBV6-1; abundance: many; CDR3aa: CAIPARGWYGYTF; CDR3nt: TGTGCCATCCCGGCCCGGGGATGGTATGGCTACACCTTC
d_gene: TRBD2; j_gene: TRBJ2-3; v_gene: TRBV5-6; abundance: few; CDR3aa: CASSLTSGRLSDTQYF; CDR3nt: TGTGCCAGCAGCCTGACTAGCGGGAGGTTGTCAGATACGCAGTATTTT
d_gene: TRBD2; j_gene: TRBJ2-3; v_gene: TRBV27; abundance: many; CDR3aa: CASSLSPSGSPLGSTDTQYF; CDR3nt: TGTGCCAGCAGTTTATCCCCTAGCGGGAGTCCCCTGGGAAGCACAGATACGCAGTATTTT
d_gene: TRBD2; j_gene: TRBJ2-1; v_gene: TRBV5-6; abundance: .; CDR3aa: CASSFGLAELNGEQFF; CDR3nt: TGTGCCAGCAGCTTCGGGCTAGCGGAACTAAACGGTGAGCAGTTCTTC
d_gene: TRBD2; j_gene: TRBJ2-2; v_gene: TRBV18; abundance: few; CDR3aa: CASSPSAPGGPTGELFF; CDR3nt: TGTGCCAGCTCACCAAGTGCCCCGGGAGGGCCGACCGGGGAGCTGTTTTTT
d_gene: .; j_gene: TRBJ1-4; v_gene: TRBV20-1; abundance: many; CDR3aa: CSALDSVNEKLFF; CDR3nt: TGCAGTGCCTTGGACAGCGTAAATGAAAAACTGTTTTTT
d_gene: TRBD2; j_gene: TRBJ2-1; v_gene: TRBV11-2; abundance: many; CDR3aa: CASRPTSGSYNEQFF; CDR3nt: TGTGCCAGCAGGCCAACTAGCGGGAGCTACAATGAGCAGTTCTTC
d_gene: .; j_gene: TRBJ2-1; v_gene: TRBV14; abundance: .; CDR3aa: CASNQVGGQYNEQFF; CDR3nt: TGTGCCAGCAACCAAGTAGGCGGACAGTACAATGAGCAGTTCTTC
d_gene: TRBD1; j_gene: TRBJ2-1; v_gene: TRBV6-1; abundance: few; CDR3aa: CASSDGYRGYHNEQFF; CDR3nt: TGTGCCAGCAGTGATGGGTACAGGGGATATCACAATGAGCAGTTCTTC
d_gene: TRBD2; j_gene: TRBJ2-1; v_gene: TRBV20-1; abundance: .; CDR3aa: CSARGDSGVYKEQFF; CDR3nt: TGCAGTGCTAGAGGGGATAGCGGGGTGTACAAGGAGCAGTTCTTC